The 19 T cell receptor beta chains in this list originate from one sample, sequenced in a study of tumor-infiltrating lymphocytes in primary liver carcinoma. With a constant-region primer, TCR beta cDNA was made from approximately 520 ng of total RNA. Slightly modified ARM-PCR with three nested multiplex PCR rounds yielded TCR beta libraries. The first two PCR rounds, roughly 9 cycles each, used TRBV1-TRBV30 forward primers and a C-beta reverse primer. TCRdb itself ran the multiplex PCR reads through MiXCR, one entry per CDR3 protein. Of tens of thousands of distinct CDR3 sequences listed, around 71% are singletons. From unsorted bulk tissue weighing about 20-31 mg, DNA and RNA were co-extracted. Sequenced sample: liver tumor tissue from sampling region 3. Subset reported: tumor region T3, left-lateral pole. The receptors derive from a woman between 25 and 40 years old with primary liver carcinoma and hepatitis B virus infection.

This clonotype has at least ten counts. The chain employs TRBV7-8 and TRBJ1-1, with TRBD1 as a possible D gene (5 bases). V lost 3 bases and J 4 bases, leaving 12 bases between the germline ends. The germline V gene encodes CDR1 SGHVS and CDR2 FQNEAQ. This CDR3 is built from 14 residues. The CDR3 reads CASSFSRGVTEAFF. The CDR3, as DNA: TGTGCCAGCAGCTTCTCCCGGGGCGTCACTGAAGCTTTCTTT.

As regards this clonotype: This may be a read error: a much more frequent sequence differs by one nucleotide. The rearrangement uses TRBV11-2 and TRBJ2-3; 7 positions agree with TRBD2. Germline V gene sequence: CDR1 SGHAT, CDR2 FQNNGV. This CDR3 comprises 15 residues. Trimming at V came to 5 bases and at J to 4 bases, leaving 9 bases not matched to a gene. CDR3 DNA sequence: TGTGCCAGCAGCCATGGACTAGTGGGCCCAGATACGCAGTATTTT. Residues: CASSHGLVGPDTQYF.

About this clonotype: The junction differs from germline at one of its ends, possibly a read error. This rearrangement joins TRBV11-2 to TRBJ2-4; D perhaps matches TRBD2 (6 bases). The CDR3 spans 14 residues. Germline-derived CDR1 and CDR2 are SGHAT and FQNNGV. The CDR3 sequence is CANSLAGPKNIQYF. DNA of the CDR3: TGTGCCAACAGCTTGGCGGGGCCGAAAAACATTCAGTACTTC.

As concerns this clonotype: Because it lacks the conserved phenylalanine or tryptophan at the end, this CDR3 is likely a read error. The genes are TRBV6-5 and TRBJ2-7; perhaps TRBD1 as D (6 bases). CDR1 is MNHEY and CDR2 is SVGAGI in the germline V gene. V lost 6 bases and J 0 bases, leaving 15 bases between the germline ends. The CDR3 is made up of 15 amino acids. The CDR3 region has the DNA TGTGCCAGCAGGTACAAGGACAGCAGCTCCTACGAGCAGTACATA. It is translated as CASRYKDSSSYEQYI.

This clonotype was detected only once. An end of the junction does not agree with germline; a read error may underlie this. The CDR3 DNA is TGTGCCAACAGCTCTAGCGGGAGGGCCCTGAATGAGCAGTTCTTC. Its translation is CANSSSGRALNEQFF. This rearrangement joins TRBV13 to TRBJ2-1; 12 nucleotides align to TRBD2. This CDR3 contains 15 residues. Per germline, CDR1 PRHDT and CDR2 FYEKMQ (reference sequence).

This rearrangement joins TRBV28 to TRBJ1-5; 8 bases match TRBD1. V shed 5 bases, J shed 16 bases, and the junction held 10 bases outside the gene matches. The CDR3 spans 12 residues. Germline assignment: CDR1 MDHEN and CDR2 SYDVKM. As DNA, the CDR3 is TGTGCCAGCAGTGTACCCGGGACAGGCCAACATTTT. This gives the protein CASSVPGTGQHF.

On this clonotype itself: A much more abundant neighbour one base away suggests this may be a read error. The chain has TRBV11-2 and TRBJ2-7; 8 positions match TRBD2. Germline V gene sequence: CDR1 SGHAT, CDR2 FQNNGV. This CDR3 has 18 amino acids. The CDR3 sequence: CTSSLNWVSLAGPYEQYF. CDR3 sequence (DNA): TGTACCAGCAGCTTAAATTGGGTCAGTCTAGCGGGTCCCTACGAGCAGTACTTC.

J is TRBJ2-7 and V is TRBV11-2; 12 bases map to TRBD1. V was pared by 3 bases and J by 4 bases, with 10 bases of the junction left unmatched. The length of the CDR3 is 17 residues. CDR1 is SGHAT, CDR2 FQNNGV, per germline. CDR3 region: CASSFQPGQGARYEQYF. CDR3 nucleotide sequence: TGTGCCAGCAGCTTCCAACCGGGACAGGGGGCGCGATACGAGCAGTACTTC.

The chain carries TRBV11-2 and TRBJ2-1; perhaps D is TRBD1 or TRBD2 (6 bases each). CDR3 size: 16 residues. The germline V gene has CDR1 SGHAT and CDR2 FQNNGV. Trimming removed 0 bases at V and 13 bases at J, with 22 bases between. The CDR3 DNA reads as TGTGCCAGCAGCTTAGAAGGGGGGAGCCTGTACGATAAACAGTTCTTC. This sequence encodes CASSLEGGSLYDKQFF.

There are many counts of this clonotype. This could be a read error, since a much larger clone is one nucleotide away. J is TRBJ1-1 and V is TRBV29-1; 7 positions agree with TRBD1. V lost 8 bases to trimming and J lost 0 bases; unmatched junction nucleotides: 3. The CDR3 covers 12 residues. Germline assignment: CDR1 SQVTM and CDR2 ANQGSEA. CDR3 in DNA: TGCAGCATAGGACAGGTGAACACTGAAGCTTTCTTT. Translating it yields CSIGQVNTEAFF.

Worth noting for this clonotype: A read error may account for a junction end that differs from germline. The genes are TRBV7-8 and TRBJ1-2; D is unresolved. The CDR3 is made up of 12 amino acids. Germline loops: CDR1 SGHVS, CDR2 FQNEAQ. CDR3 in amino acids: CTSSHGYEGYTF. Written as DNA, the CDR3 is TGTACCAGCAGCCACGGTTACGAGGGCTACACCTTC.

Note on this clonotype: At one boundary the junction diverges from the germline segment, which might be a read error. The chain couples TRBV5-6 to TRBJ2-2; the D gene is possibly TRBD2 (5 bases). The germline gives CDR1 SGHDT, CDR2 YYEEEE. CDR3 size: 15 residues. CDR3 nucleotide sequence: TGTGCCAGCAGTTTGGCACCCAGAATTACCGGGGAGTTGTTTTTT. It yields the protein CASSLAPRITGELFF. Using reference TRBV5-6 and TRBJ2-2 for the parts outside the CDR3, the full variable domain is DAGVTQSPTHLIKTRGQQVTLRCSPKSGHDTVSWYQQALGQGPQFIFQYYEEEERQRGNFPDRFSGHQFPNYSSELNVNALLLGDSALYLCASSLAPRITGELFFGEGSRLTVL.

The chain has TRBV7-8 and TRBJ2-5; D uncertain. The CDR3 totals 13 residues. CDR1 and CDR2 from the germline V gene are SGHVS and FQNEAQ. The V end lost 8 bases, the J end lost 1 base, and 11 bases lay between the germline ends. CDR3 in DNA: TGTGCCAGCGTCCCCTTGAGCCAAGAGACCCAGTACTTC. This sequence encodes CASVPLSQETQYF. Combining the CDR3 with reference TRBV7-8 and TRBJ2-5 gives the whole variable domain GAGVSQSPRYKVAKRGQDVALRCDPISGHVSLFWYQQALGQGPEFLTYFQNEAQLDKSGLPSDRFFAERPEGSVSTLKIQRTQQEDSAVYLCASVPLSQETQYFGPGTRLLVL.

This sequence joins TRBV29-1 and TRBJ1-5; D perhaps matches TRBD1 (6 bases). Germline V gene lookup returns CDR1 SQVTM and CDR2 ANQGSEA. With 6 bases removed from V and 3 bases from J, the gap between germline ends came to 12 bases. This CDR3 is 13 amino acids long. DNA of the CDR3: TGCAGCGTAGGACAGTGGGTCAATCAGCCCCAGCATTTT. This gives the protein CSVGQWVNQPQHF.

The table lists this clonotype with many counts. The chain joins TRBV11-2 to TRBJ2-1; maybe TRBD2 (6 bases). Germline V CDR1 and CDR2: SGHAT, FQNNGV. The CDR3 totals 14 residues. Trimming cost V 6 bases and J 9 bases, with 18 bases left between them. CDR3 amino acids: CASRQVRRGTEQFF. The CDR3 DNA follows: TGTGCCAGCAGACAGGTTCGGAGGGGAACTGAGCAGTTCTTC. Variable domain in full (rest from reference TRBV11-2 and TRBJ2-1): EAGVAQSPRYKIIEKRQSVAFWCNPISGHATLYWYQQILGQGPKLLIQFQNNGVVDDSQLPKDRFSAERLKGVDSTLKIQPAKLEDSAVYLCASRQVRRGTEQFFGPGTRLTVL.

This clonotype appeared many times. V is TRBV11-2 and J is TRBJ1-4; D perhaps matches TRBD1 (6 bases). Per germline, CDR1 SGHAT and CDR2 FQNNGV. V was cut by 5 bases and J by 5 bases, with 12 bases left in between. CDR3 length equals 14 residues. The CDR3 DNA sequence: TGTGCCAGCAGCCCCGACAGGTTGAATGAAAAACTGTTTTTT. Encoded protein: CASSPDRLNEKLFF.

This clonotype appeared a single time. No conserved phenylalanine or tryptophan ends this CDR3, so it is likely a read error. The rearrangement joins TRBV6-2 or TRBV6-3 to TRBJ1-5; D is unclear. The length of the CDR3 is 13 residues. Germline V gene lookup returns CDR1 MNHEY and CDR2 SVGEGT. The CDR3 reads CVSSHRDNQPQHL. The CDR3 bases are TGTGTCAGCAGTCACCGGGACAATCAGCCCCAGCATTTG.

As to this clonotype: At one boundary the junction diverges from the germline segment, which might be a read error. The chain couples TRBV11-2 to TRBJ2-5, with 12 nucleotides matching TRBD2. This CDR3 has 16 amino acids. Germline CDR1 and CDR2: SGHAT and FQNNGV. CDR3 sequence (DNA): TGTGCCATCAGCTTAGGACTAGCGGGAAACCAAGAGACCCAGTACTTC. Protein: CAISLGLAGNQETQYF.

A note on this clonotype: A junction end diverges from the germline sequence, so it may reflect a read error. This chain links TRBV6-2 or TRBV6-3 with TRBJ2-1; D uncertain. There are 12 residues in the CDR3. The V gene's germline CDR1 is MNHEY and CDR2 SVGEGT. DNA of the CDR3: TGTGACAGCAAGGGTAAGGGCAATGAGCAGTTCTTC. Its translation is CDSKGKGNEQFF.